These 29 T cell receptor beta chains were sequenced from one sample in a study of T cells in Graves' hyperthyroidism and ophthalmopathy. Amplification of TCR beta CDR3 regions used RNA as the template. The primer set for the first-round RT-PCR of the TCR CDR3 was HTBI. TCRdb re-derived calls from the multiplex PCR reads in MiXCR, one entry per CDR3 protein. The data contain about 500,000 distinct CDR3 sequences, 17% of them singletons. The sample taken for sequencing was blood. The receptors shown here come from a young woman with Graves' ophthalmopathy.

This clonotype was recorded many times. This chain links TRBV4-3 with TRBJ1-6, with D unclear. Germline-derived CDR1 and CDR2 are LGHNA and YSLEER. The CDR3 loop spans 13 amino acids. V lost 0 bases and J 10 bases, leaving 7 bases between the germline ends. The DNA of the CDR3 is TGCGCCAGCAGCCAAGATCGGAACTCACCCCTCCACTTT. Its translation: CASSQDRNSPLHF.

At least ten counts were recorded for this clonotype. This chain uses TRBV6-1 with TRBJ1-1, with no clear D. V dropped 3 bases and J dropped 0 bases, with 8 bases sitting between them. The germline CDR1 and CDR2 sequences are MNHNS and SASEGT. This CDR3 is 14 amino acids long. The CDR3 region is CASSDGPLNTEAFF. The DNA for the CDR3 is TGTGCCAGCAGTGACGGACCATTGAACACTGAAGCTTTCTTT.

CDR3 DNA sequence: TGTGCCAGCAGTTGGGACAGTCAAGGTGAGCAGTTCTTC. As protein: CASSWDSQGEQFF. The chain is built from TRBV27 and TRBJ2-1; TRBD1 agrees at 7 bases. Germline V lookup: CDR1 MNHEY, CDR2 SMNVEV (reference sequence). The CDR3 is made up of 13 amino acids. J was trimmed by 9 bases and V by 4 bases; bases with no gene match: 6.

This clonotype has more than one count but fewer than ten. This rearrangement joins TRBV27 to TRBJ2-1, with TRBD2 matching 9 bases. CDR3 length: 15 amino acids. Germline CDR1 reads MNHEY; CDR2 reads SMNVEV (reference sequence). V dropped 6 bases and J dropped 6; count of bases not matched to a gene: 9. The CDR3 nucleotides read TGTGCCAGCAGATTCGCGGGGGGGCGTCTCAATGAGCAGTTCTTC. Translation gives CASRFAGGRLNEQFF.

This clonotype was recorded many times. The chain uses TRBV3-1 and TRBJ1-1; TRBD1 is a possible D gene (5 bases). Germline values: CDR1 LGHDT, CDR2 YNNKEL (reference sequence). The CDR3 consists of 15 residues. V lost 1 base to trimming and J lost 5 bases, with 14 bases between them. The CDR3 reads CASSQAGQGWTEAFF. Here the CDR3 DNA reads TGTGCCAGCAGCCAAGCGGGGCAGGGTTGGACTGAAGCTTTCTTT.

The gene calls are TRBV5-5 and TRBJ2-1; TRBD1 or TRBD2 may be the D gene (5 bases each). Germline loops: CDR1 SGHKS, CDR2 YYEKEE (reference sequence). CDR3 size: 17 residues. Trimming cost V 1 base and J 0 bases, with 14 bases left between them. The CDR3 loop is CASSLFPRDGSYNEQFF. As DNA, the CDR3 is TGTGCCAGCAGCTTGTTTCCCCGGGACGGCTCCTACAATGAGCAGTTCTTC. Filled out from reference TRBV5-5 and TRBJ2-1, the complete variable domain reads DAGVTQSPTHLIKTRGQQVTLRCSPISGHKSVSWYQQVLGQGPQFIFQYYEKEERGRGNFPDRFSARQFPNYSSELNVNALLLGDSALYLCASSLFPRDGSYNEQFFGPGTRLTVL.

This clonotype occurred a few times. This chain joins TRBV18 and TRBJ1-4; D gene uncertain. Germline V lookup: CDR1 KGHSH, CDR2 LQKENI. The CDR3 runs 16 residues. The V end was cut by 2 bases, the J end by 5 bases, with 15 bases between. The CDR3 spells CASSPSAGLANEKLFF. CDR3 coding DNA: TGTGCCAGCTCACCATCGGCTGGATTGGCCAATGAAAAACTGTTTTTT.

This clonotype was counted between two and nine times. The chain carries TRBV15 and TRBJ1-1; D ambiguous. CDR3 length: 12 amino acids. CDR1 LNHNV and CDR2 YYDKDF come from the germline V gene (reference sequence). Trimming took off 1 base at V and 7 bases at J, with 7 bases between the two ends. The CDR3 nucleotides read TGTGCCACCAGCAGAGCTGGGATTGAAGCTTTCTTT. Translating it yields CATSRAGIEAFF.

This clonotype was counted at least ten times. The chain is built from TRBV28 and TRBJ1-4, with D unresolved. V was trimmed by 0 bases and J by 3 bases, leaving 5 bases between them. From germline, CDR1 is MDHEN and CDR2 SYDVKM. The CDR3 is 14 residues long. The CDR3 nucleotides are TGTGCCAGCAGTTTATGGGCGGCTAATGAAAAACTGTTTTTT. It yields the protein CASSLWAANEKLFF. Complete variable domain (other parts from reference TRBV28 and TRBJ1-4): DVKVTQSSRYLVKRTGEKVFLECVQDMDHENMFWYRQDPGLGLRLIYFSYDVKMKEKGDIPEGYSVSREKKERFSLILESASTNQTSMYLCASSLWAANEKLFFGSGTQLSVL.

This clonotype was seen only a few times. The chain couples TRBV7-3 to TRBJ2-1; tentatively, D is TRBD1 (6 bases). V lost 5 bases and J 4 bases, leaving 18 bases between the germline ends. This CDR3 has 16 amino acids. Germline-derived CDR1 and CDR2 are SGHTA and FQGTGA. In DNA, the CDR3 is TGTGCCAGCAGCCCATGGCTGGGCAGGGGATACAATGAGCAGTTCTTC. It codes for CASSPWLGRGYNEQFF.

In DNA, the CDR3 is TGTGCCAGCAGTGGCCCCCGGACTAGCGGGGTCTACGAGCAGTACTTC. Translating it yields CASSGPRTSGVYEQYF. The chain couples TRBV25-1 to TRBJ2-7; 12 bases line up with TRBD2. With V trimmed by 4 bases and J by 3 bases, 7 bases remained unmatched. The CDR3 spans 16 residues. CDR1 and CDR2 (germline): MGHDK, SYGVNS.

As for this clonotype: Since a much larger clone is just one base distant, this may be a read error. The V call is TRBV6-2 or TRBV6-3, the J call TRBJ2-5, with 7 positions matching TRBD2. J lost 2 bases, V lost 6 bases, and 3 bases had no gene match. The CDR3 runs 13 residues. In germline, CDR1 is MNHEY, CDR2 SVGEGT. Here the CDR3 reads CASSMGGQETQYF. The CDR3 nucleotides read TGTGCCAGCAGCATGGGGGGGCAAGAGACCCAGTACTTC.

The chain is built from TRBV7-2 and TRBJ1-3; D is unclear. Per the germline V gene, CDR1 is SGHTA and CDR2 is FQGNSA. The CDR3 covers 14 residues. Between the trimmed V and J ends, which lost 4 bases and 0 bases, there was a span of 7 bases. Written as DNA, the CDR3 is TGTGCCAGCAGCTACCAGGTCTCTGGAAACACCATATATTTT. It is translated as CASSYQVSGNTIYF.

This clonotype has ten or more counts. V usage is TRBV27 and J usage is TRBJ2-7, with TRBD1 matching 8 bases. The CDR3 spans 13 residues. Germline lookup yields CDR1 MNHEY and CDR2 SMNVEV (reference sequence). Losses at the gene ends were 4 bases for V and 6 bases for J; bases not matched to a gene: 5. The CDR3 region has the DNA TGTGCCAGCAGTTCCAGGGGGCAGTCCGAGCAGTACTTC. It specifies CASSSRGQSEQYF.

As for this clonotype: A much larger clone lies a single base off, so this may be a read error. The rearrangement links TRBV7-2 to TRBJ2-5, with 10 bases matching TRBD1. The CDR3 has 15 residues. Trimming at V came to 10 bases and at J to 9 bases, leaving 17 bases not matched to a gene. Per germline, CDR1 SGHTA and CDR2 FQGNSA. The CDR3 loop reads CAISDSGQGGEAQYF. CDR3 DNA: TGTGCCATCAGTGACTCCGGACAGGGGGGCGAGGCCCAGTACTTC.

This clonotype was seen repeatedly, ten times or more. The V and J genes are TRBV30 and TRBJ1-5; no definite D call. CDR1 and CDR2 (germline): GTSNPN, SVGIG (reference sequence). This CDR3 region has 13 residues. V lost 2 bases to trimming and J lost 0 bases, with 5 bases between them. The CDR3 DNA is TGTGCCTGGAGTCGGGGTAGCAATCAGCCCCAGCATTTT. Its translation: CAWSRGSNQPQHF.

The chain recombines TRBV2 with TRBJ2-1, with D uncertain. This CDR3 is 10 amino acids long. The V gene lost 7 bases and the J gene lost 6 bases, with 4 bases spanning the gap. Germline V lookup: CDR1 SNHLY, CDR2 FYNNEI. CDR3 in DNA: TGTGCCAGCAAGGGCAATGAGCAGTTCTTC. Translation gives CASKGNEQFF. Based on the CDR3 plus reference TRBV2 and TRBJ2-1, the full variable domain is EPEVTQTPSHQVTQMGQEVILRCVPISNHLYFYWYRQILGQKVEFLVSFYNNEISEKSEIFDDQFSVERPDGSNFTLKIRSTKLEDSAMYFCASKGNEQFFGPGTRLTVL.

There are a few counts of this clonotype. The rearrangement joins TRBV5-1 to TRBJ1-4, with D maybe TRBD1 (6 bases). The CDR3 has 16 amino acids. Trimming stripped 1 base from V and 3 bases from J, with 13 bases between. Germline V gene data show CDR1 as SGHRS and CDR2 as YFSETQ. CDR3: CASSLLGGAANEKLFF. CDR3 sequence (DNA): TGCGCCAGCAGCTTGTTGGGGGGGGCAGCTAATGAAAAACTGTTTTTT.

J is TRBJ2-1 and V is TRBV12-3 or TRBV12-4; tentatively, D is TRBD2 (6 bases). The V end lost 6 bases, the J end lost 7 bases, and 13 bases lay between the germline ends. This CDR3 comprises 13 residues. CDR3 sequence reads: CASRSGGSNEQFF. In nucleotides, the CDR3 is TGTGCCAGCAGGTCCGGGGGTTCAAATGAGCAGTTCTTC.

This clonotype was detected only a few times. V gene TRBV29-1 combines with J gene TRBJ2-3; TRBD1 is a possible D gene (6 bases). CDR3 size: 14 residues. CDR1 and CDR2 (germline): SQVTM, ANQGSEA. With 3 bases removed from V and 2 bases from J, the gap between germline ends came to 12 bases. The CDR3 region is CSVEGRQDTDTQYF. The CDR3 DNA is TGCAGCGTTGAGGGTAGACAGGACACAGATACGCAGTATTTT.

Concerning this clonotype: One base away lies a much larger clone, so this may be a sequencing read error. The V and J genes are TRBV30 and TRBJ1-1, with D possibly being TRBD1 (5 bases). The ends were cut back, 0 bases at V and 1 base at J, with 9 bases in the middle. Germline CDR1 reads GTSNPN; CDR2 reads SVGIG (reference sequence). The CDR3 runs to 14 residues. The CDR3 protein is CAWSVTGRNTEAFF. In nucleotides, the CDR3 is TGTGCCTGGAGTGTAACAGGACGGAACACTGAAGCTTTCTTT.

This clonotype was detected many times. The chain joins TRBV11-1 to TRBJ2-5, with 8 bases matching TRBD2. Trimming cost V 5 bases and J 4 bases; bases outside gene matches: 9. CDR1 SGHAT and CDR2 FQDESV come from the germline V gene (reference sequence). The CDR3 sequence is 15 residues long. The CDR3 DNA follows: TGTGCCAGCAGCCCCGGGACTAGGAAGGGAGAGACCCAGTACTTC. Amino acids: CASSPGTRKGETQYF.

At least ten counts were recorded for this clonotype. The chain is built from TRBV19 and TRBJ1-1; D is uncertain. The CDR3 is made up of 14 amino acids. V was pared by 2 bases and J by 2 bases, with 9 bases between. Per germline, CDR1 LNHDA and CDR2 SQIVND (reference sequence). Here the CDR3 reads CASSIRNANTEAFF. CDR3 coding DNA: TGTGCCAGTAGTATACGAAACGCAAACACTGAAGCTTTCTTT.

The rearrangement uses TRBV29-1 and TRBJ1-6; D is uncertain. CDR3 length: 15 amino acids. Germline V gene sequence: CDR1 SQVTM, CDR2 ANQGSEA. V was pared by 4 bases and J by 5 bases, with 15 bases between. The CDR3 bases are TGCAGCGTTGCCCTGGACGGAGGGAATAATTCACCCCTCCACTTT. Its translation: CSVALDGGNNSPLHF.

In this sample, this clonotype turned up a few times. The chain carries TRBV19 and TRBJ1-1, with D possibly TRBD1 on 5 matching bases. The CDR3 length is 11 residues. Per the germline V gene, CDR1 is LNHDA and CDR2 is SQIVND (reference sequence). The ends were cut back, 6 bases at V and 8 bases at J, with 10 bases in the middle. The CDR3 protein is CASSRTREAFF. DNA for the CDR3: TGTGCCAGTAGCCGGACAAGGGAAGCTTTCTTT.

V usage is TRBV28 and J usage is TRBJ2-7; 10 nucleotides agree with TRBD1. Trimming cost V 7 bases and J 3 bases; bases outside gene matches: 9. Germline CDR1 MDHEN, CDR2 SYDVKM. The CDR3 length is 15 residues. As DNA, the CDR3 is TGTGCCAGCAATCCAGCCGGGACAGGGGACTACGAGCAGTACTTC. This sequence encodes CASNPAGTGDYEQYF.

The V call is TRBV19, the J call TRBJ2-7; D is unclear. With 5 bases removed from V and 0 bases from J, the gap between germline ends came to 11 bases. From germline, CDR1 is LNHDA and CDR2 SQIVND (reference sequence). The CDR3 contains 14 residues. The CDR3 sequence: CASSEDPLSYEQYF. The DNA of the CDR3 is TGTGCCAGTAGTGAGGACCCTCTCTCCTACGAGCAGTACTTC. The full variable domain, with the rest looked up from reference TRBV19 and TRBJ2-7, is DGGITQSPKYLFRKEGQNVTLSCEQNLNHDAMYWYRQDPGQGLRLIYYSQIVNDFQKGDIAEGYSVSREKKESFPLTVTSAQKNPTAFYLCASSEDPLSYEQYFGPGTRLTVT.

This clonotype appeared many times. The CDR3 spells CASSSPFLAGGIDEQFF. CDR3 DNA sequence: TGTGCCAGCAGTTCCCCCTTCCTAGCGGGGGGGATCGATGAGCAGTTCTTC. The chain couples TRBV27 to TRBJ2-1; 12 bases map to TRBD2. The CDR3 length is 17 residues. Unmatched junction bases numbered 12, after V lost 4 bases and J lost 8 bases. The V gene's germline CDR1 is MNHEY and CDR2 SMNVEV (reference sequence).

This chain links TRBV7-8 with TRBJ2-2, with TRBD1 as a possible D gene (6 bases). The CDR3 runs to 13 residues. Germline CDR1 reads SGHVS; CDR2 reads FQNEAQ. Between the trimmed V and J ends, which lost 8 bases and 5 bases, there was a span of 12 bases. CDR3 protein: CASQKTGTGELFF. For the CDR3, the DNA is TGTGCCAGCCAAAAAACAGGGACCGGGGAGCTGTTTTTT. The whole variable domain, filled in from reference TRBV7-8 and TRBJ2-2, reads GAGVSQSPRYKVAKRGQDVALRCDPISGHVSLFWYQQALGQGPEFLTYFQNEAQLDKSGLPSDRFFAERPEGSVSTLKIQRTQQEDSAVYLCASQKTGTGELFFGEGSRLTVL.